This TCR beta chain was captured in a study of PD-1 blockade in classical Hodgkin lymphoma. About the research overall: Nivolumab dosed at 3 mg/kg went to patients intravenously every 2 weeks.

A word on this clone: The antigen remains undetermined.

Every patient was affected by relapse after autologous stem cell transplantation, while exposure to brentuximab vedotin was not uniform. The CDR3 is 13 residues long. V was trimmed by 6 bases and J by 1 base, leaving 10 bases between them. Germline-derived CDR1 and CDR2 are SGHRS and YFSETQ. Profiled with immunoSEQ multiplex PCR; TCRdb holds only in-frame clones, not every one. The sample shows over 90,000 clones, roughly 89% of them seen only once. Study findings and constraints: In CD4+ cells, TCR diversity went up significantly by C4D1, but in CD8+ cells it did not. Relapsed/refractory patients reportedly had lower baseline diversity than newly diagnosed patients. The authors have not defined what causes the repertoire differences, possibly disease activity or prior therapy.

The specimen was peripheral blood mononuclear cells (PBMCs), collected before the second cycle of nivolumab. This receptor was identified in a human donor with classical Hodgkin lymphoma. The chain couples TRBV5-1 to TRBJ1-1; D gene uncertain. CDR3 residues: CASNVERNTEAFF. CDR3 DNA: TGCGCCAGCAATGTCGAACGGAACACTGAAGCTTTCTTT.